The clone carrying this TCR beta chain was seen only a few times. Together with thyroid ultrasound, orbital computed tomography, serum thyroxine and TRAb, clinical symptoms were used for diagnoses. The CDR3 is made up of 13 amino acids. The germline gives CDR1 SGHRS, CDR2 YFSETQ. V gave up 7 bases and J gave up 2 bases, with 12 bases separating them. The source of the sample is a study of T cells in Graves' hyperthyroidism and ophthalmopathy. Overall study context: Peripheral blood draws took place at initial diagnosis, ahead of any treatment.

Amplification of TCR beta CDR3 regions was performed using RNA transcripts as template. Initially, a first-round RT-PCR of the TCR CDR3 employed the HTBI primer set. TCRdb independently ran MiXCR on the multiplex PCR reads; one entry per CDR3 protein. Of approximately 870,000 distinct CDR3 sequences listed, 38% were seen once; the top ten hold 8.9%. J is TRBJ2-5 and V is TRBV5-1, with D tentatively TRBD2 (6 bases). Specimen: blood. This clonotype was sampled from a man between 18 and 29 years old with Graves' hyperthyroidism. Here the CDR3 reads CASGPGTQETQYF. The CDR3 coding sequence is TGCGCCAGCGGTCCCGGGACTCAAGAGACCCAGTACTTC.